Following are 28 T cell receptor beta chains from one sample sequenced in a study of blood T cell repertoires in COVID-19. TCRdb's copy holds only in-frame clones and misses some; the assay was immunoSEQ multiplex PCR. Of over 150,000 clones in the sample, around 84% were seen once. The specimen sequenced was peripheral blood. Receptors originate from a man older than 75 with acute or convalescent COVID-19.

The chain uses TRBV6-2 or TRBV6-3 and TRBJ1-2, with no clear D. The CDR3 loop spans 13 amino acids. Deletions cut 3 bases from V and 3 bases from J, with 8 bases between. The germline CDR1 and CDR2 sequences are MNHEY and SVGEGT. CDR3 residues: CASSYTEDYGYTF. DNA for the CDR3: TGTGCCAGCAGTTATACAGAAGACTATGGCTACACCTTC.

The chain couples TRBV23-1 to TRBJ1-2, with TRBD1 matching over 7 bases. TRBV23-1 is given ORF status, its function remaining uncertain. The CDR3 runs 18 residues. The trim removed 0 bases at V and 7 bases at J, leaving 17 bases unmatched. The CDR3 is CASSQSVRGIQGSGGYTF. The CDR3 DNA follows: TGCGCCAGCAGTCAATCCGTCCGAGGGATACAGGGGAGTGGTGGCTACACCTTC.

V is TRBV28 and J is TRBJ1-2; a weak D match, TRBD1 (6 bases). Trimming took off 8 bases at V and 4 bases at J, with 17 bases between the two ends. Germline V lookup: CDR1 MDHEN, CDR2 SYDVKM. This CDR3 is built from 14 residues. The CDR3 DNA reads TGTGCCAGCCTCTTTCCGGGGGGCCGCTATGGCTACACCTTC. Amino acids: CASLFPGGRYGYTF.

The rearrangement uses TRBV18 and TRBJ2-2; TRBD1 matches at 8 bases. The V gene's germline CDR1 is KGHSH and CDR2 LQKENI. Germline trimming cut 1 base from V and 0 bases from J; bases unmatched to any gene: 10. The CDR3 is 19 residues long. CDR3 loop: CASSPLLWDRSPNTGELFF. The CDR3 DNA reads as TGTGCCAGCTCACCACTGTTATGGGACAGGAGCCCGAACACCGGGGAGCTGTTTTTT.

The chain links TRBV5-6 to TRBJ1-2, with TRBD1 as a possible D gene (6 bases). The ends were cut back, 0 bases at V and 5 bases at J, with 14 bases in the middle. Germline assignment: CDR1 SGHDT and CDR2 YYEEEE. CDR3 length: 15 amino acids. Written as DNA, the CDR3 is TGTGCCAGCAGCTTGGGGGTACAGGGTGGATATGGCTACACCTTC. This translates into CASSLGVQGGYGYTF.

The rearrangement uses TRBV7-6 and TRBJ2-1, with 7 bases lining up with TRBD2. CDR3 length: 14 amino acids. V trimming: 0 bases; J trimming: 9 bases; junction bases outside the gene matches: 5. The V gene's germline CDR1 is SGHVS and CDR2 FNYEAQ. CDR3 sequence: CASSLAGGEGEQFF. In DNA, the CDR3 is TGTGCCAGCAGCTTAGCGGGGGGGGAGGGTGAGCAGTTCTTC.

The V gene is TRBV29-1, the J gene TRBJ1-2; perhaps TRBD1 as D (5 bases). The V gene's germline CDR1 is SQVTM and CDR2 ANQGSEA. V gave up 0 bases and J gave up 3 bases, with 14 bases separating them. The CDR3 is made up of 15 amino acids. Here the CDR3 reads CSVEDPPQVYYGYTF. DNA of the CDR3: TGCAGCGTTGAAGATCCGCCACAGGTTTACTATGGCTACACCTTC.

The chain employs TRBV3-1 (or the pseudogene TRBV3-2) and TRBJ1-5, with 9 bases that match TRBD1. Germline V gene data show CDR1 as LGHDT and CDR2 as YNNKEL (reference sequence). CDR3 size: 16 residues. The ends lost 1 base at V and 4 bases at J; junction bases unmatched: 5. The CDR3 region has the DNA TGTGCCAGCAGCCAAGGTCGGACAGGGGCAAATCAGCCCCAGCATTTT. Protein sequence: CASSQGRTGANQPQHF.

The chain has TRBV28 and TRBJ1-4, with 7 bases fitting TRBD1. CDR1 and CDR2 from the germline V gene are MDHEN and SYDVKM. CDR3 length: 14 amino acids. The V segment lost 3 bases and the J segment 8 bases; nucleotides outside the gene matches: 6. The CDR3 DNA reads TGTGCCAGCAGTTTCGACAGGGTGGTCGAAAAACTGTTTTTT. Translating it yields CASSFDRVVEKLFF.

The chain is built from TRBV19 and TRBJ2-3, with 12 bases aligning to TRBD2. The CDR3 runs to 14 residues. Germline assignment: CDR1 LNHDA and CDR2 SQIVND (reference sequence). The V and J ends lost 6 bases and 6 bases, in that order; junction bases with no gene match: 4. The CDR3 protein is CASSRGLAGDTQYF. CDR3 nucleotide sequence: TGTGCCAGTAGCCGCGGACTAGCGGGGGATACGCAGTATTTT.

The chain combines TRBV6-5 with TRBJ1-3, with 9 bases lining up with TRBD1. V dropped 6 bases and J dropped 3; count of bases not matched to a gene: 3. The V gene's germline CDR1 is MNHEY and CDR2 SVGAGI. The CDR3 covers 14 residues. The CDR3 here is CASSGTGLGNTIYF. DNA of the CDR3: TGTGCCAGCAGCGGGACAGGGCTTGGAAACACCATATATTTT.

The chain recombines TRBV20-1 with TRBJ2-2; TRBD1 matches 10 bases. With V trimmed by 3 bases and J by 3 bases, 4 bases remained unmatched. The germline CDR1 and CDR2 sequences are DFQATT and SNEGSKA (reference sequence). CDR3 length: 15 amino acids. The CDR3 coding sequence is TGCAGTGCTAGTGGCGGGACAGGGGACACCGGGGAGCTGTTTTTT. Amino acids: CSASGGTGDTGELFF.

CDR3: CASGEGGSPLHF. CDR3 coding DNA: TGTGCTAGTGGCGAGGGAGGTTCACCCCTCCACTTT. The J gene is TRBJ1-6, the V gene TRBV12-5; D uncertain. Per the germline V gene, CDR1 is LGHNT and CDR2 is FRNRAP. Between the trimmed V and J ends, which lost 6 bases and 9 bases, there was a span of 9 bases. This CDR3 contains 12 residues.

Notes on this clone: This CDR3 is also generated by other DNA sequences in the sample. J is TRBJ2-1 and V is TRBV11-3; TRBD2 matches at 10 bases. The CDR3 covers 15 residues. V shed 1 base, J shed 6 bases, and the junction held 3 bases outside the gene matches. The germline gives CDR1 SGHNT, CDR2 YENEEA. CDR3 amino acids: CASSLALAGVNEQFF. The CDR3 DNA reads TGTGCCAGCAGCTTAGCTCTAGCGGGGGTCAATGAGCAGTTCTTC. The full variable domain, with the rest looked up from reference TRBV11-3 and TRBJ2-1, is EAGVVQSPRYKIIEKKQPVAFWCNPISGHNTLYWYLQNLGQGPELLIRYENEEAVDDSQLPKDRFSAERLKGVDSTLKIQPAELGDSAVYLCASSLALAGVNEQFFGPGTRLTVL.

The rearrangement links TRBV4-2 to TRBJ2-2; perhaps TRBD1 as D (6 bases). CDR1 LGHNA and CDR2 YNFKEQ come from the germline V gene. The CDR3 spans 16 residues. V was pared by 0 bases and J by 0 bases, with 8 bases between. CDR3 amino acids: CASSQEAGANTGELFF. For the CDR3, the DNA is TGTGCCAGCAGCCAAGAAGCAGGGGCGAACACCGGGGAGCTGTTTTTT.

The chain links TRBV3-1 (or the pseudogene TRBV3-2) to TRBJ1-2; D gene uncertain. Germline values: CDR1 LGHDT, CDR2 YNNKEL (reference sequence). V was shortened by 1 base and J by 6 bases, with 15 bases between the two germline ends. The length of the CDR3 is 15 residues. CDR3: CASSQGLGREDGYTF. Written as DNA, the CDR3 is TGTGCCAGCAGCCAAGGCCTGGGGAGGGAGGATGGCTACACCTTC.

The genes are TRBV25-1 and TRBJ2-3, with 7 bases lining up with TRBD2. The CDR3 loop spans 14 amino acids. The germline V gene encodes CDR1 MGHDK and CDR2 SYGVNS. The trim removed 3 bases at V and 0 bases at J, leaving 0 bases unmatched. The CDR3 sequence: CASSERGSTDTQYF. The CDR3 DNA follows: TGTGCCAGCAGTGAGCGGGGGAGCACAGATACGCAGTATTTT.

The chain uses TRBV6-2 or TRBV6-3 and TRBJ1-2; no definite D call. V gave up 4 bases and J gave up 5 bases, with 5 bases separating them. CDR1 is MNHEY and CDR2 is SVGEGT in the germline V gene. The CDR3 has 11 amino acids. The CDR3 here is CASSLQYGYTF. The CDR3 DNA reads TGTGCCAGCAGTTTACAGTATGGCTACACCTTC.

The rearrangement joins TRBV14 to TRBJ1-1, with 7 bases aligning to TRBD1. Trimming at V came to 3 bases and at J to 11 bases, leaving 9 bases not matched to a gene. CDR3 length: 13 residues. The germline V gene has CDR1 SGHDN and CDR2 FVKESK. CDR3 in amino acids: CASSQAARGKAFF. The CDR3 DNA sequence: TGTGCCAGCAGCCAGGCTGCCAGGGGGAAGGCTTTCTTT. Filled out from reference TRBV14 and TRBJ1-1, the complete variable domain reads EAGVTQFPSHSVIEKGQTVTLRCDPISGHDNLYWYRRVMGKEIKFLLHFVKESKQDESGMPNNRFLAERTGGTYSTLKVQPAELEDSGVYFCASSQAARGKAFFGQGTRLTVV.

This clone was observed once. This chain connects TRBV6-5 to TRBJ1-3; 9 bases align to TRBD1. The germline CDR1 and CDR2 sequences are MNHEY and SVGAGI. CDR3 size: 14 residues. The V gene end was trimmed by 5 bases and the J gene end by 7 bases; junction bases not matched to a gene: 6. The CDR3, as DNA: TGTGCCAGCAGTCCCGGGACAGGGTTGAACACCATATATTTT. It encodes CASSPGTGLNTIYF.

This clone was seen just once. The chain employs TRBV5-4 and TRBJ2-4, with D possibly being TRBD1 (6 bases). The CDR3 consists of 14 residues. The germline V and J ends were trimmed by 1 base and 7 bases, with 12 bases remaining between them. The germline gives CDR1 SGHNT, CDR2 YYREEE (reference sequence). The CDR3, as DNA: TGTGCCAGCAGCTTGCAGGGGTCCGGGAACATTCAGTACTTC. This encodes CASSLQGSGNIQYF.

The V call is TRBV5-4, the J call TRBJ1-2; D is ambiguous. The CDR3 spans 13 residues. Trimming pared 3 bases from V and 8 bases from J, leaving 14 bases between. The germline V gene has CDR1 SGHNT and CDR2 YYREEE (reference sequence). CDR3 coding DNA: TGTGCCAGCAGCTACTATAATACGGCGGGCTACACCTTC. It specifies CASSYYNTAGYTF.

The chain is built from TRBV4-2 and TRBJ2-5, with D possibly TRBD1 on 5 matching bases. The CDR3 has 14 amino acids. Per germline, CDR1 LGHNA and CDR2 YNFKEQ. V was shortened by 0 bases and J by 5 bases, with 10 bases between the two germline ends. CDR3 sequence (DNA): TGTGCCAGCAGCCAAGAAACAGGACGCGAGACCCAGTACTTC. It specifies CASSQETGRETQYF.

This chain uses TRBV9 with TRBJ2-2; TRBD1 aligns across 8 bases. V lost 3 bases and J lost 4; bases outside the gene matches: 8. The CDR3 contains 16 residues. Germline loops: CDR1 SGDLS, CDR2 YYNGEE. The DNA of the CDR3 is TGTGCCAGCAGCGGTAGGCAGGGGGCCCTCACCGGGGAGCTGTTTTTT. Protein product: CASSGRQGALTGELFF. Supplemented by reference TRBV9 and TRBJ2-2, the full variable domain reads DSGVTQTPKHLITATGQRVTLRCSPRSGDLSVYWYQQSLDQGLQFLIQYYNGEERAKGNILERFSAQQFPDLHSELNLSSLELGDSALYFCASSGRQGALTGELFFGEGSRLTVL.

This clone was observed once. The V and J genes are TRBV12-3 or TRBV12-4 and TRBJ1-1; 7 bases fit TRBD1. This CDR3 has 13 residues. Germline trimming cut 8 bases from V and 5 bases from J; bases unmatched to any gene: 8. The CDR3 loop reads CASSSGGGTEAFF. DNA of the CDR3: TGTGCCAGCTCCTCAGGGGGTGGGACTGAAGCTTTCTTT.

This chain uses TRBV19 with TRBJ1-1; a weak D match, TRBD1 (5 bases). Germline lookup yields CDR1 LNHDA and CDR2 SQIVND (reference sequence). V lost 9 bases, J lost 0 bases, and 17 bases lay in between. This CDR3 contains 15 residues. This CDR3 reads CARESGTDLNTEAFF. DNA for the CDR3: TGTGCCAGAGAGAGCGGGACGGACCTGAACACTGAAGCTTTCTTT.

The rearrangement links TRBV11-2 to TRBJ2-5; TRBD2 aligns across 7 bases. The germline CDR1 and CDR2 sequences are SGHAT and FQNNGV. The V and J ends lost 5 bases and 7 bases, in that order; junction bases with no gene match: 19. The CDR3 has 17 residues. CDR3 in DNA: TGTGCCAGCAGCCTACGGACTAGTATGCGAGGTGGTGTGACCCAGTACTTC. Amino acid sequence: CASSLRTSMRGGVTQYF. Looking up the rest from reference TRBV11-2 and TRBJ2-5 gives the full variable domain: EAGVAQSPRYKIIEKRQSVAFWCNPISGHATLYWYQQILGQGPKLLIQFQNNGVVDDSQLPKDRFSAERLKGVDSTLKIQPAKLEDSAVYLCASSLRTSMRGGVTQYFGPGTRLLVL.

This clone was recorded only once. The genes are TRBV19 and TRBJ2-7, with 7 positions matching TRBD2. The J segment lost 4 bases and the V segment lost 4 bases, leaving 13 bases of the junction unmatched. Germline CDR1 is LNHDA and CDR2 is SQIVND (reference sequence). The CDR3 has 16 amino acids. The CDR3 reads CASSTPPGGVLYEQYF. As DNA, the CDR3 is TGTGCCAGTAGTACCCCTCCGGGAGGAGTCCTATACGAGCAGTACTTC.